The 29 T cell receptor beta chains presented below share a single source sample, sequenced in a study of blood T cell repertoires in COVID-19. Profiled with immunoSEQ multiplex PCR; TCRdb holds only in-frame clones, not every one. The sample holds about 170,000 clones, about nine tenths seen once. The specimen sequenced was peripheral blood. Source of these receptors: a woman aged 60 to 75 with COVID-19, enrolled during active disease.

This clone has a handful of counts. This sequence joins TRBV30 and TRBJ2-7; 9 bases agree with TRBD1. The germline V gene encodes CDR1 GTSNPN and CDR2 SVGIG (reference sequence). This CDR3 has 14 amino acids. Trimming cost V 7 bases and J 3 bases; bases outside gene matches: 10. The CDR3 is CASKGTGIFYEQYF. The CDR3 nucleotides read TGTGCCTCGAAGGGGACAGGGATCTTCTACGAGCAGTACTTC. Full variable domain (outside the CDR3, taken from reference TRBV30 and TRBJ2-7): SQTIHQWPATLVQPVGSPLSLECTVEGTSNPNLYWYRQAAGRGLQLLFYSVGIGQISSEVPQNLSASRPQDRQFILSSKKLLLSDSGFYLCASKGTGIFYEQYFGPGTRLTVT.

The CDR3 is CASSLAGLRTDTQYF. The DNA of the CDR3 is TGTGCCAGCAGCTTAGCTGGGCTCCGCACAGATACGCAGTATTTT. This rearrangement joins TRBV7-2 to TRBJ2-3; D is unclear. Trimming removed 0 bases at V and 1 base at J, with 8 bases between. The CDR3 consists of 15 residues. The germline gives CDR1 SGHTA, CDR2 FQGNSA. Full variable domain (remainder filled in from reference TRBV7-2 and TRBJ2-3): GAGVSQSPSNKVTEKGKDVELRCDPISGHTALYWYRQSLGQGLEFLIYFQGNSAPDKSGLPSDRFSAERTGGSVSTLTIQRTQQEDSAVYLCASSLAGLRTDTQYFGPGTRLTVL.

J is TRBJ2-1 and V is TRBV28; 11 bases map to TRBD2. The CDR3 contains 16 residues. Germline lookup yields CDR1 MDHEN and CDR2 SYDVKM. The J segment lost 9 bases and the V segment lost 7 bases, leaving 14 bases of the junction unmatched. This chain's CDR3 is CASIGSLAGGLGEQFF. In DNA, the CDR3 is TGTGCCAGCATAGGGTCCCTAGCGGGAGGACTGGGTGAGCAGTTCTTC.

This sequence joins TRBV5-8 and TRBJ1-6; tentatively, D is TRBD1 (6 bases). V lost 2 bases, J lost 4 bases, and 7 bases lay in between. The CDR3 is made up of 14 amino acids. CDR1 SGHTS and CDR2 YDEGEE come from the germline V gene. The CDR3 nucleotides read TGTGCCAGCAGCTTCGGACAGTATAATTCACCCCTCCACTTT. This gives the protein CASSFGQYNSPLHF.

The rearrangement uses TRBV30 and TRBJ1-1, with 7 bases lining up with TRBD1. Per germline, CDR1 GTSNPN and CDR2 SVGIG (reference sequence). The length of the CDR3 is 12 residues. The junction had 4 bases not matched to a gene; V was cut back by 5 bases and J by 4 bases. CDR3 sequence (DNA): TGTGCCTGGGGGGACAGAAGCACTGAAGCTTTCTTT. Residues: CAWGDRSTEAFF.

In DNA, the CDR3 is TGTGCCAGTAAGATGCCCGGCGGGGAGCTGTTTTTT. Its translation is CASKMPGGELFF. The chain is built from TRBV12-3 or TRBV12-4 and TRBJ2-2; D unresolved. V dropped 9 bases and J dropped 7 bases, with 12 bases sitting between them. CDR3 length: 12 amino acids.

V gene TRBV13 combines with J gene TRBJ2-1, with TRBD1 matching over 7 bases. V dropped 8 bases and J dropped 2; count of bases not matched to a gene: 12. In germline, CDR1 is PRHDT, CDR2 FYEKMQ (reference sequence). This CDR3 is 16 amino acids long. For the CDR3, the DNA is TGTGCCAGCTCTTCACCTCACAGGGGAACCTACAATGAGCAGTTCTTC. Protein sequence: CASSSPHRGTYNEQFF.

V gene TRBV7-9 combines with J gene TRBJ2-5; TRBD2 is a possible D gene (5 bases). The CDR3 sequence is 15 residues long. The V end lost 3 bases, the J end lost 3 bases, and 14 bases lay between the germline ends. Germline CDR1 and CDR2: SEHNR and FQNEAQ (reference sequence). CDR3 DNA sequence: TGTGCCAGCAGCTTGGGATCTCTAGCCGAAGAGACCCAGTACTTC. This encodes CASSLGSLAEETQYF.

This clone was picked up one time. The gene calls are TRBV5-1 and TRBJ2-2; 9 bases agree with TRBD1. With V trimmed by 3 bases and J by 6 bases, 6 bases remained unmatched. Germline CDR1 SGHRS, CDR2 YFSETQ. The CDR3 has 15 amino acids. The CDR3 here is CASSSGQGKAGELFF. The CDR3 coding sequence is TGCGCCAGCAGCTCCGGACAGGGGAAGGCCGGGGAGCTGTTTTTT.

The rearrangement joins TRBV6-5 to TRBJ2-2; D is possibly TRBD1 (7 bases). The CDR3 length is 15 residues. Germline V gene data show CDR1 as MNHEY and CDR2 as SVGAGI. The V end lost 7 bases, the J end lost 8 bases, and 20 bases lay between the germline ends. The CDR3 loop is CASTLGGTVTGELFF. For the CDR3, the DNA is TGTGCCAGCACCCTAGGGGGGACAGTAACAGGGGAGCTGTTTTTT.

Only a few counts were recorded for this clone. V usage is TRBV7-3 and J usage is TRBJ2-7; TRBD2 aligns across 7 bases. This CDR3 is 15 amino acids long. V was pared by 2 bases and J by 7 bases, with 11 bases of the junction left unmatched. Germline CDR1 is SGHTA and CDR2 is FQGTGA. The CDR3 nucleotides are TGTGCCAGCAGCTTAGGTCGTGCGGGAGCTGGTGAGCAGTACTTC. This gives the protein CASSLGRAGAGEQYF. Full variable domain (missing parts from reference TRBV7-3 and TRBJ2-7): GAGVSQTPSNKVTEKGKYVELRCDPISGHTALYWYRQSLGQGPEFLIYFQGTGAADDSGLPNDRFFAVRPEGSVSTLKIQRTERGDSAVYLCASSLGRAGAGEQYFGPGTRLTVT.

The genes are TRBV15 and TRBJ1-6; D not certain. The CDR3 contains 15 residues. V lost 0 bases to trimming and J lost 10 bases, with 13 bases between them. Germline CDR1 is LNHNV and CDR2 is YYDKDF (reference sequence). The CDR3 loop reads CATSRDHQIGSPLHF. As DNA, the CDR3 is TGTGCCACCAGCAGAGACCACCAAATCGGGTCACCCCTCCACTTT.

V and J are TRBV29-1 and TRBJ2-2; 7 bases align to TRBD1. Germline trimming cut 6 bases from V and 4 bases from J; bases unmatched to any gene: 5. The CDR3 is made up of 13 amino acids. Germline assignment: CDR1 SQVTM and CDR2 ANQGSEA. The CDR3 region has the DNA TGCAGCGTCCGGACAGGCGGCACCGGGGAGCTGTTTTTT. Amino acids: CSVRTGGTGELFF.

The CDR3 region is CAWTGQLAGDTGELFF. CDR3 in DNA: TGTGCCTGGACAGGGCAACTAGCGGGAGACACCGGGGAGCTGTTTTTT. The gene calls are TRBV30 and TRBJ2-2, with TRBD2 matching over 11 bases. The germline V gene has CDR1 GTSNPN and CDR2 SVGIG (reference sequence). With 4 bases clipped from V and 3 bases from J, the junction kept 7 bases outside the gene matches. The CDR3 is made up of 16 amino acids. The variable domain in full, completed from reference TRBV30 and TRBJ2-2, reads SQTIHQWPATLVQPVGSPLSLECTVEGTSNPNLYWYRQAAGRGLQLLFYSVGIGQISSEVPQNLSASRPQDRQFILSSKKLLLSDSGFYLCAWTGQLAGDTGELFFGEGSRLTVL.

This chain uses TRBV29-1 with TRBJ1-5; D not resolved. The CDR3 runs 13 residues. The V end was cut by 4 bases, the J end by 2 bases, with 9 bases between. The germline CDR1 and CDR2 sequences are SQVTM and ANQGSEA. This CDR3 reads CSVGGSGNQPQHF. The CDR3 bases are TGCAGCGTTGGAGGGTCCGGCAATCAGCCCCAGCATTTT.

The chain joins TRBV5-5 to TRBJ2-7; 7 bases fit TRBD2. The CDR3 is made up of 14 amino acids. Germline assignment: CDR1 SGHKS and CDR2 YYEKEE (reference sequence). V shed 7 bases and J 5 bases; nucleotides not matched to a gene: 12. CDR3 sequence reads: CASAPEIAGHEQYF. For the CDR3, the DNA is TGTGCCAGCGCCCCAGAGATAGCGGGTCACGAGCAGTACTTC.

The V gene is TRBV9, the J gene TRBJ2-7, with D perhaps TRBD1 (6 bases). V shed 0 bases and J shed 2 bases, with 21 bases lying between them. The CDR3 loop spans 18 amino acids. Germline loops: CDR1 SGDLS, CDR2 YYNGEE. The CDR3 loop reads CASSVAPGVPFLTYEQYF. The DNA of the CDR3 is TGTGCCAGCAGCGTAGCCCCAGGGGTCCCATTTCTAACCTACGAGCAGTACTTC.

The chain has TRBV28 and TRBJ2-7; 10 nucleotides line up with TRBD2. Germline assignment: CDR1 MDHEN and CDR2 SYDVKM. After removal of 2 bases from V and 3 bases from J, the junction contained 4 bases not matched to a gene. The CDR3 loop spans 15 amino acids. DNA for the CDR3: TGTGCCAGCAGTTTACTCTCTAGCGGGAGCTACGAGCAGTACTTC. Translated: CASSLLSSGSYEQYF.

This clone was seen only a few times. The V and J genes are TRBV20-1 and TRBJ1-5; D remains ambiguous. The CDR3 contains 14 residues. In germline, CDR1 is DFQATT, CDR2 SNEGSKA (reference sequence). V gave up 3 bases and J gave up 0 bases, with 9 bases separating them. The CDR3 spells CSASGENSNQPQHF. As DNA, the CDR3 is TGCAGTGCTAGTGGAGAAAATAGCAATCAGCCCCAGCATTTT.

This chain uses TRBV9 with TRBJ2-3; TRBD2 might be the D (6 bases). CDR1 is SGDLS and CDR2 is YYNGEE in the germline V gene. The V gene lost 5 bases and the J gene lost 0 bases, with 16 bases spanning the gap. CDR3 length: 16 amino acids. The CDR3 is CASRKGGTRSTDTQYF. The CDR3 DNA reads TGTGCCAGCAGGAAAGGAGGGACTCGGAGCACAGATACGCAGTATTTT.

This rearrangement joins TRBV9 to TRBJ1-1; 9 positions agree with TRBD1. V was pared by 7 bases and J by 7 bases, with 5 bases of the junction left unmatched. In germline, CDR1 is SGDLS, CDR2 YYNGEE. The CDR3 has 12 amino acids. This CDR3 is CASAGTGIEAFF. The CDR3 DNA follows: TGTGCCAGCGCCGGGACAGGGATTGAAGCTTTCTTT.

This clone was recorded only once. V and J are TRBV30 and TRBJ1-4; maybe TRBD1 (6 bases). This CDR3 has 13 residues. Trimming removed 3 bases at V and 6 bases at J, with 11 bases between. Germline V gene data show CDR1 as GTSNPN and CDR2 as SVGIG (reference sequence). As DNA, the CDR3 is TGTGCCTGGAGCGGTACAGGGCATGAAAAACTGTTTTTT. Residues: CAWSGTGHEKLFF.

This clone was counted between two and nine times. The rearrangement links TRBV10-1 to TRBJ1-1; TRBD1 might be the D (5 bases). The CDR3 runs to 14 residues. The V gene's germline CDR1 is WNHNN and CDR2 SYGVQD (reference sequence). The ends were cut back, 0 bases at V and 2 bases at J, with 7 bases in the middle. The CDR3 region has the DNA TGCGCCAGCAGTGAGTCGACAGTCAACACTGAAGCTTTCTTT. It translates to CASSESTVNTEAFF.

This chain joins TRBV15 and TRBJ2-1; TRBD2 matches at 9 bases. From germline, CDR1 is LNHNV and CDR2 YYDKDF (reference sequence). The CDR3 has 13 residues. V shed 8 bases, J shed 5 bases, and the junction held 4 bases outside the gene matches. CDR3 region: CATASGRHNEQFF. The CDR3, as DNA: TGTGCCACCGCAAGCGGGAGGCACAATGAGCAGTTCTTC.

As to this clone: At one end the junction does not follow the germline gene, possibly because of a read error. The chain recombines TRBV7-7 with TRBJ2-1; D is perhaps TRBD1 (6 bases). Germline CDR1 and CDR2: SSHAT and FNYEAQ (reference sequence). This CDR3 comprises 15 residues. This CDR3 is CASSLAGAVSDEQFF. CDR3 sequence (DNA): TGTGCTAGCAGCTTAGCAGGGGCCGTTTCGGATGAGCAGTTCTTC.

Here the CDR3 reads CASSATRITEQFF. The CDR3 nucleotides are TGTGCCAGCAGCGCCACCAGGATTACTGAGCAGTTCTTC. The rearrangement uses TRBV14 and TRBJ2-1; D remains ambiguous. Trimming pared 5 bases from V and 9 bases from J, leaving 14 bases between. Germline loops: CDR1 SGHDN, CDR2 FVKESK. The CDR3 is 13 amino acids.

The CDR3 loop reads CASGLVLWEGADEQFF. The CDR3 nucleotides read TGTGCTAGTGGTTTGGTACTGTGGGAAGGGGCCGATGAGCAGTTCTTC. V is TRBV12-5 and J is TRBJ2-1, with D perhaps matching TRBD1 (5 bases). The germline gives CDR1 LGHNT, CDR2 FRNRAP. The germline V and J ends were trimmed by 0 bases and 8 bases, with 17 bases remaining between them. The CDR3 sequence is 16 residues long.

CDR3 coding DNA: TGTGCCAGCAGCCGACAGGGGGCCCATGGCACCGGGGAGCTGTTTTTT. Protein product: CASSRQGAHGTGELFF. V and J are TRBV27 and TRBJ2-2, with 10 bases matching TRBD1. The CDR3 runs 16 residues. V lost 6 bases, J lost 4 bases, and 8 bases stayed unmatched. Germline lookup yields CDR1 MNHEY and CDR2 SMNVEV (reference sequence).

CDR3 in amino acids: CASRPPSGVSGNTIYF. CDR3 in DNA: TGTGCCAGCAGACCCCCTTCGGGGGTCTCTGGAAACACCATATATTTT. The chain has TRBV6-6 and TRBJ1-3; tentatively, D is TRBD1 (5 bases). Per germline, CDR1 MNHNY and CDR2 SVGAGI (reference sequence). Trimming took 6 bases from V and 0 from J, leaving 15 bases between them. This CDR3 is built from 16 residues.